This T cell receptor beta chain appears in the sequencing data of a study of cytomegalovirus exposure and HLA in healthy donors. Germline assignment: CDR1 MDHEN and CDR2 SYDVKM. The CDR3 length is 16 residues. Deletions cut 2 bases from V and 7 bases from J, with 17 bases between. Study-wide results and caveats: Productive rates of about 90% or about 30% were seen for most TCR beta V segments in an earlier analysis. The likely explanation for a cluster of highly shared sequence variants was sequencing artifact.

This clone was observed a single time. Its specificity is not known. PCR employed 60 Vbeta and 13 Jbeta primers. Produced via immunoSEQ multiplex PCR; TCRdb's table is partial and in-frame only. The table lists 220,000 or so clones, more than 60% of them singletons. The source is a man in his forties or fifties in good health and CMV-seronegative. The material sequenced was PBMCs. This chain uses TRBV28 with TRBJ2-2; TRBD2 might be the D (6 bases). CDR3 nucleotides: TGTGCCAGCAGTTTAGAGGGGACTCAATTAGGCGGGGAGCTGTTTTTT. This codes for CASSLEGTQLGGELFF. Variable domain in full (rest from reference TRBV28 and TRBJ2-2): DVKVTQSSRYLVKRTGEKVFLECVQDMDHENMFWYRQDPGLGLRLIYFSYDVKMKEKGDIPEGYSVSREKKERFSLILESASTNQTSMYLCASSLEGTQLGGELFFGEGSRLTVL.